This note documents a single T cell receptor beta chain sequence. Its specificity is unknown. The source of the sample is a study of OX40 agonist ivuxolimab in advanced cancers. About the research overall: Three patients got partial responses; one had hepatocellular carcinoma and two had cutaneous melanoma.

There are 11 residues in the CDR3. Germline CDR1 reads LNHDA; CDR2 reads SQIVND (reference sequence). Trimming shortened V by 5 bases and J by 2 bases, and 3 bases separated the two germline ends. Study conclusions and caveats: The expanded peripheral T cells' antigen specificity was not determined. There was clonal expansion of CD4+ and CD8+ blood T cells by week 6 at 0.1 to 3.0 mg/kg. Compared with CD4+, CD8+ T cells on average had more expanded clones.

Using immunoSEQ multiplex PCR, the repertoire was profiled, and TCRdb retains in-frame clones only, with some absent. The sample records roughly 100,000 clones, more than 85% being singletons. Sequences were derived from CD4+ or CD8+ T cells sorted from blood, sampled in a trial of the OX40 agonist ivuxolimab. This sequence originates from an adult with an advanced solid tumor such as melanoma, head and neck, liver or kidney cancer. The V gene is TRBV19, the J gene TRBJ1-1; D unresolved. The CDR3 DNA reads TGTGCCAGTAGTTTAAACACTGAAGCTTTCTTT. Protein product: CASSLNTEAFF.